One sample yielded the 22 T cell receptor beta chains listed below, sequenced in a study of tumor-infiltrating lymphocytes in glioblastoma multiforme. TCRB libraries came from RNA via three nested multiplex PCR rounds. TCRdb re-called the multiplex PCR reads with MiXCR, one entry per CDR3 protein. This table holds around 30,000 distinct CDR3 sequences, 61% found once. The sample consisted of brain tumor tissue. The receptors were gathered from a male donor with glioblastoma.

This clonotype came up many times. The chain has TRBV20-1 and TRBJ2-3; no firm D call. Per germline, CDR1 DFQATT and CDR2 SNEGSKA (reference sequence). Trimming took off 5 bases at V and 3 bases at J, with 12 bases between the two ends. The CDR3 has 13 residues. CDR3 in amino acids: CSALHVRTDTQYF. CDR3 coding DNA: TGCAGTGCTCTACACGTTCGGACAGATACGCAGTATTTT.

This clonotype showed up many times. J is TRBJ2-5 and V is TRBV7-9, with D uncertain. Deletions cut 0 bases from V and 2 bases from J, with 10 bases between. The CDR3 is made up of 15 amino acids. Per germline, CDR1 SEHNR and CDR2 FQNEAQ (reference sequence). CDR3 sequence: CASSLAVDFQETQYF. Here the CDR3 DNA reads TGTGCCAGCAGCTTAGCGGTTGACTTTCAAGAGACCCAGTACTTC.

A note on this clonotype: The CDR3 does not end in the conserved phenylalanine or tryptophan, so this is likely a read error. The CDR3 is CSARIPGPFYGYTV. Here the CDR3 DNA reads TGCAGTGCTAGAATCCCCGGTCCATTTTATGGCTACACCGTC. J is TRBJ1-2 and V is TRBV20-1; no reliable D call. The germline gives CDR1 DFQATT, CDR2 SNEGSKA (reference sequence). The V end was cut by 2 bases, the J end by 5 bases, with 15 bases between. The CDR3 loop spans 14 amino acids.

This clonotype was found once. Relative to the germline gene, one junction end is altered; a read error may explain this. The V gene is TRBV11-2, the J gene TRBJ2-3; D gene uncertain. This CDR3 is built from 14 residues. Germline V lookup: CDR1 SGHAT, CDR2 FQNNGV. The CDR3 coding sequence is TGTGACAGCAGCTTTGGCCTTACCGCAGATACGCAATATTTT. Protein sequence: CDSSFGLTADTQYF. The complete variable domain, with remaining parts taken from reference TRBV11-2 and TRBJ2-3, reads EAGVAQSPRYKIIEKRQSVAFWCNPISGHATLYWYQQILGQGPKLLIQFQNNGVVDDSQLPKDRFSAERLKGVDSTLKIQPAKLEDSAVYLCDSSFGLTADTQYFGPGTRLTVL.

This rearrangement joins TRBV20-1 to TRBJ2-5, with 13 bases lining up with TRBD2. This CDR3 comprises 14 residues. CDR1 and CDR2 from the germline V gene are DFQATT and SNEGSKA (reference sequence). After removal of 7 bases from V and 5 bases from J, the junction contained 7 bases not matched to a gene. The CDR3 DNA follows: TGCAGTGTTGGACTAGCGGGAGTTTTGGAGACCCAGTACTTC. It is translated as CSVGLAGVLETQYF.

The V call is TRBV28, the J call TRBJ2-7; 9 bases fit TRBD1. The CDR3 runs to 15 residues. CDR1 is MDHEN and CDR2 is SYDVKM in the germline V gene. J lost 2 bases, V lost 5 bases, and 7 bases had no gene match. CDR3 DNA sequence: TGTGCCAGCAGTCCCACGGGACAGGGACCCTACGAGCAGTACTTC. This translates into CASSPTGQGPYEQYF.

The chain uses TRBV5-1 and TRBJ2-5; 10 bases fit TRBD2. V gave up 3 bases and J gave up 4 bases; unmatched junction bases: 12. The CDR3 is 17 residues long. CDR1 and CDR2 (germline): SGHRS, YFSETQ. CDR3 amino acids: CASSSGPIAGGLETQYF. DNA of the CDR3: TGCGCCAGCAGCTCCGGACCGATAGCGGGAGGCCTAGAGACCCAGTACTTC.

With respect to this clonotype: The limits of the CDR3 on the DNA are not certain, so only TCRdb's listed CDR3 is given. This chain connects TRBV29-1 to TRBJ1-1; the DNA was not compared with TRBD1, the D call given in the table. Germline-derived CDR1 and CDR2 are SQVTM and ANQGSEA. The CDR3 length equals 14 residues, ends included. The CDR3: CSVEVGQGNAETFF.

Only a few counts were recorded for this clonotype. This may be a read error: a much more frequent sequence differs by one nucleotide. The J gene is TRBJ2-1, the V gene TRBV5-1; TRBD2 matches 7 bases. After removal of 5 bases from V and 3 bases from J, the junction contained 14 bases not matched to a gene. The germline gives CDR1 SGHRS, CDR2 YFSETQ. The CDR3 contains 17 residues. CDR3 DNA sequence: TGCGCCAGCAGGCCCTCAGAGGGAGGGGCTATCTACAATGAGCAGTTCTTC. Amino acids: CASRPSEGGAIYNEQFF.

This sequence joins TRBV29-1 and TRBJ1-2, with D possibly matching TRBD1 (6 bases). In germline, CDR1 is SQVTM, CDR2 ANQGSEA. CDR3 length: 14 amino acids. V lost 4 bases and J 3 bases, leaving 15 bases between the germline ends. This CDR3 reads CSVGLGAYDYGYTF. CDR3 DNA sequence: TGCAGCGTTGGTTTGGGGGCGTATGACTATGGCTACACCTTC.

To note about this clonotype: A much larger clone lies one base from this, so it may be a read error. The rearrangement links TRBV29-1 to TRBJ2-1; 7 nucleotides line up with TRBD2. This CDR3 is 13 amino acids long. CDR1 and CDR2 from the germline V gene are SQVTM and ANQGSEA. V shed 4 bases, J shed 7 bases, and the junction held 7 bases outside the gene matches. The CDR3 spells CSVVLALGNEQFF. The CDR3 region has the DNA TGCAGCGTTGTACTAGCGTTGGGGAATGAGCAGTTCTTC.

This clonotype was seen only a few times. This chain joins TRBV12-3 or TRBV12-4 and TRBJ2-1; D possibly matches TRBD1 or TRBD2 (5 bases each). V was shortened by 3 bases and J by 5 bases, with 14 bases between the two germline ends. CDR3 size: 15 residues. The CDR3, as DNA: TGTGCCAGCAGTTTCGTGGGTGAGGGGAACAATGAGCAGTTCTTC. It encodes CASSFVGEGNNEQFF.

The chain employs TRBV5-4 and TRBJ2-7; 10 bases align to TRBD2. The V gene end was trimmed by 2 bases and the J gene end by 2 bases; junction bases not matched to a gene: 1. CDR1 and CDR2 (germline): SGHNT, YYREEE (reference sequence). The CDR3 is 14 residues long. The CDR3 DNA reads TGTGCCAGCAGCTTAGCGGGAGGGCCCTACGAGCAGTACTTC. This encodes CASSLAGGPYEQYF. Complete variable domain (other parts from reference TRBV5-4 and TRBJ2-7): ETGVTQSPTHLIKTRGQQVTLRCSSQSGHNTVSWYQQALGQGPQFIFQYYREEENGRGNFPPRFSGLQFPNYSSELNVNALELDDSALYLCASSLAGGPYEQYFGPGTRLTVT.

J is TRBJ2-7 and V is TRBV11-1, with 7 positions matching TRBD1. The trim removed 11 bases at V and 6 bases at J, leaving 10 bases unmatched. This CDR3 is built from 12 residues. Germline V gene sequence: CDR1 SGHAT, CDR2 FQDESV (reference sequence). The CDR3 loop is CASSAQGREQYF. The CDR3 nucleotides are TGTGCCTCCAGCGCACAGGGGCGCGAGCAGTACTTC.

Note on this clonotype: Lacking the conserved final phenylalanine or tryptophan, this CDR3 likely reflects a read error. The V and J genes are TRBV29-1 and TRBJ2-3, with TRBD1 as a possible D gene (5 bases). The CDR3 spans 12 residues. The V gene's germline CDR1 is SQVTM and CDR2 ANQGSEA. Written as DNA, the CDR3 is TGCGGCGTCAGGGAAGGGACAGATACGCAGTATTCT. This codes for CGVREGTDTQYS.

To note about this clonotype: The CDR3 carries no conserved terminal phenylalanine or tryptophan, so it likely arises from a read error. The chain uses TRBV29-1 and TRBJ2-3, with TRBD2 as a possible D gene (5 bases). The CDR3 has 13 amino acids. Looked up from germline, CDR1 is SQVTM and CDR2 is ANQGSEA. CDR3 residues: CSIAGIRTDTQYY. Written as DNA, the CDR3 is TGCAGTATAGCCGGGATTCGCACAGATACGCAGTATTAT.

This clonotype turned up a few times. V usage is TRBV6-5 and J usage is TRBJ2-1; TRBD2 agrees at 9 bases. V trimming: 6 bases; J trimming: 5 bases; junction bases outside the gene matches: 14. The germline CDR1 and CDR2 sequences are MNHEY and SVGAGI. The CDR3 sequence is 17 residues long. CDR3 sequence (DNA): TGTGCCAGCAGCCTCACCCCGACTAGCGGAACAAACAATGAGCAGTTCTTC. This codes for CASSLTPTSGTNNEQFF.

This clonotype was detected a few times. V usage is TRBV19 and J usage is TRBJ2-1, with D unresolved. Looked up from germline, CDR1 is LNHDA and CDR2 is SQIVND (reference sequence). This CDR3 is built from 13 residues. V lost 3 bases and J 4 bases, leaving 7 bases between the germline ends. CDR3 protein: CASSISNYNEQFF. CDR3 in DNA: TGTGCCAGTAGTATTTCCAATTACAATGAGCAGTTCTTC.

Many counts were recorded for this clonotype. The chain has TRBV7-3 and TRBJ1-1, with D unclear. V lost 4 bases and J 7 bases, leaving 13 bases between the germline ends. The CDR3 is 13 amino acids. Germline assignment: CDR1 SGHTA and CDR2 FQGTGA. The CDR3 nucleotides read TGTGCCAGCAGCTCCGCCGGGGATAGTGAAGCTTTCTTT. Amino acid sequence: CASSSAGDSEAFF.

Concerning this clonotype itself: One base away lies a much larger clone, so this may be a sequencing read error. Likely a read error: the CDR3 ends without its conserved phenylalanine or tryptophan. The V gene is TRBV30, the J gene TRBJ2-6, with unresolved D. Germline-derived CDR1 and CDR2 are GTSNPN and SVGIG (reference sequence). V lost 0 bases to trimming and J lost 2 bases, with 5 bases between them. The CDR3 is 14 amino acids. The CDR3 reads CAWSVATGANVLTL. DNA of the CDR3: TGTGCCTGGAGTGTTGCAACTGGGGCCAACGTCCTGACTCTC.

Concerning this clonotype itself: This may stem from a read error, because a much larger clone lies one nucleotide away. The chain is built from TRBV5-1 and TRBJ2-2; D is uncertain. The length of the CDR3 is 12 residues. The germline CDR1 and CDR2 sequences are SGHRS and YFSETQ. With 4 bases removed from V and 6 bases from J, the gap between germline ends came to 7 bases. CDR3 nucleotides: TGCGCCAGCAGCCTCCTCCCCGGGGAGCTGTTTTTT. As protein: CASSLLPGELFF. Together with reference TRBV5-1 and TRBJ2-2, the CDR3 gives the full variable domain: KAGVTQTPRYLIKTRGQQVTLSCSPISGHRSVSWYQQTPGQGLQFLFEYFSETQRNKGNFPGRFSGRQFSNSRSEMNVSTLELGDSALYLCASSLLPGELFFGEGSRLTVL.

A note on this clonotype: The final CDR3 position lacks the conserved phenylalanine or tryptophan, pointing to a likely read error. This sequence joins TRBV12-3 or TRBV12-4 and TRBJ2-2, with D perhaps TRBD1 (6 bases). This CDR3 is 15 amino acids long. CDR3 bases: TGTGCCAGCAGCCAACAGGGTGGCCGTACCGTGGAGCTGTTTTAT. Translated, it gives CASSQQGGRTVELFY.